This record covers a single TCR beta chain. Its antigen is undetermined. The sample originates from a study of stem cell transplantation in POMP-related autoinflammatory disease. Findings of the study overall: PRAID patients trended toward lower TRB diversity and higher clonality in all analyzed T-cell subsets.

TCRdb's table, derived via immunoSEQ multiplex PCR, lists solely in-frame clones and lacks some. The table includes some 30,000 clones, around 88% detected once. The germline CDR1 and CDR2 sequences are LGHNA and YNFKEQ. The CDR3 is 15 residues long. Unmatched junction bases numbered 9, after V lost 4 bases and J lost 8 bases. The source was CD4+ T cells from PBMCs, collected before stem cell transplantation. The chain is built from TRBV4-2 and TRBJ2-1; 9 nucleotides line up with TRBD2. The TCR comes from a human donor with POMP-related autoinflammation and immune dysregulation (PRAID). CDR3 sequence (DNA): TGTGCCAGCAGCCGACGGGCGGGAGGGTTGGATGAGCAGTTCTTC. Protein sequence: CASSRRAGGLDEQFF.